Reported below is one T cell receptor beta chain. In the authors' methods: Reference gene primer amplification gave estimated nucleated cell counts. TCRdb's table, derived via immunoSEQ multiplex PCR, lists solely in-frame clones and lacks some. V, J and clone size were drawn from that table, and D and trimming were deduced from the DNA. The sample has around 150,000 clones, 65% to 90% seen once. This entry comes from a study of blood T cell repertoires in COVID-19. Across the study: Specimens from acute and convalescent COVID-19 originated in the United States, Italy and Spain. In each case, the material was cDNA or gDNA derived from T cells, B-cell-depleted T cells, or PBMCs.

The CDR3 covers 15 residues. V was pared by 8 bases and J by 3 bases, with 5 bases of the junction left unmatched. The germline V gene encodes CDR1 MNHNY and CDR2 SVGAGI (reference sequence). Sequencing used peripheral blood. This TCR was recovered from a man aged 65 to 85 with acute or convalescent COVID-19. The chain combines TRBV6-6 with TRBJ2-7; 15 nucleotides line up with TRBD2. The CDR3 nucleotides read TGTGCCAGCGGGACTAGCGGGAGGCCGAACTACGAGCAGTACTTC. Amino acids: CASGTSGRPNYEQYF.